Following are 13 T cell receptor beta chains from one sample sequenced in a study of beta chain features in type 1 diabetes (dated by TCRdb to 2016 to 2019). Broader findings and caveats from the paper: In all four CD4+ subsets, TCRB CDR3 length was moderately but significantly shorter in type 1 diabetes patients.

Antigens for these TCRs are unknown. Libraries came from the immunoSEQ multiplex PCR assay. The entire isolated RNA was reverse transcribed using the High Capacity cDNA Reverse Transcription Kit, and thus expressed TCRB transcripts were sequenced. This is the immuneACCESS table as TCRdb keeps it, with only in-frame sequences that have V and J called. A part of the clones is gone; compared with another copy, unresolved V genes explain less than half, and the rest is unexplained. The sample table holds around 280,000 clones, of which over 14% were seen once. 0.015% of the sample comes from the top ten. Sequencing used naive CD4+ T cells from blood. The cell subset or site label corresponds to: true naive CD4+ T cells. These receptors came from a man aged 18 to 30 with type 1 diabetes.

V and J are TRBV5-4 and TRBJ2-5, with D possibly TRBD1 on 6 matching bases. CDR3 length: 13 amino acids. Trimming took 0 bases from V and 4 from J, leaving 7 bases between them. Germline V lookup: CDR1 SGHNT, CDR2 YYREEE (reference sequence). The CDR3 region is CASSLAQGETQYF. CDR3 DNA sequence: TGTGCCAGCAGCTTGGCACAGGGAGAGACCCAGTACTTC.

The rearrangement uses TRBV15 and TRBJ2-3; the D gene is possibly TRBD1 (5 bases). This CDR3 is 13 amino acids long. Germline V CDR1 and CDR2: LNHNV, YYDKDF (reference sequence). Trimming shortened V by 3 bases and J by 2 bases, and 6 bases separated the two germline ends. The CDR3 protein is CATSRDNTDTQYF. The CDR3 DNA reads as TGTGCCACCAGCAGGGACAACACAGATACGCAGTATTTT.

This clone showed up just a few times. This rearrangement joins TRBV29-1 to TRBJ2-5; 8 nucleotides line up with TRBD1. The CDR3 covers 16 residues. V gave up 4 bases and J gave up 1 base; unmatched junction bases: 11. Germline assignment: CDR1 SQVTM and CDR2 ANQGSEA. The CDR3 loop is CSVAHRIGQGQETQYF. The CDR3 DNA follows: TGCAGCGTTGCCCATCGGATCGGACAGGGCCAAGAGACCCAGTACTTC.

The V and J genes are TRBV5-1 and TRBJ2-1; 11 bases are shared with TRBD2. J gave up 6 bases and V 6 bases, and 14 bases lay outside the gene matches. The CDR3 loop spans 17 amino acids. Germline V CDR1 and CDR2: SGHRS, YFSETQ. Written as DNA, the CDR3 is TGCGCCAGCACCCCCACCTTAGGGACTAGCGGAATCAATGAGCAGTTCTTC. Translated, it gives CASTPTLGTSGINEQFF.

This clone was detected only a few times. The chain uses TRBV18 and TRBJ1-1; TRBD1 matches 8 bases. V lost 4 bases and J lost 0; bases outside the gene matches: 7. CDR3 length equals 16 residues. In germline, CDR1 is KGHSH, CDR2 LQKENI. CDR3 region: CASSLLDRALNTEAFF. In nucleotides, the CDR3 is TGTGCCAGCTCACTCCTGGACAGGGCCCTGAACACTGAAGCTTTCTTT.

The rearrangement links TRBV10-3 to TRBJ2-1, with D possibly matching TRBD2 (6 bases). V was cut by 6 bases and J by 4 bases, with 13 bases left in between. This CDR3 contains 14 residues. Germline V gene data show CDR1 as ENHRY and CDR2 as SYGVKD. Written as DNA, the CDR3 is TGTGCCATCAGAGGGAGAGGGACTTACAATGAGCAGTTCTTC. It codes for CAIRGRGTYNEQFF.

This clone was observed a few times. CDR3 loop: CASSPGQPRSNEKLFF. Written as DNA, the CDR3 is TGTGCCAGCTCACCAGGCCAACCGAGGTCCAATGAAAAACTGTTTTTT. V and J are TRBV18 and TRBJ1-4; D uncertain. The CDR3 sequence is 16 residues long. The V end was cut by 2 bases, the J end by 5 bases, with 15 bases between. Germline assignment: CDR1 KGHSH and CDR2 LQKENI.

The table lists this clone with a few counts. The rearrangement joins TRBV10-3 to TRBJ2-4; 7 bases agree with TRBD1. This CDR3 is 13 amino acids long. The germline gives CDR1 ENHRY, CDR2 SYGVKD. V was clipped by 6 bases and J by 7 bases; unmatched bases: 6. The CDR3 is CAISGDRLNIQYF. The CDR3 nucleotides read TGTGCCATCAGCGGGGACAGACTTAACATTCAGTACTTC.

This sequence joins TRBV29-1 and TRBJ1-2, with 10 bases aligning to TRBD1. Germline assignment: CDR1 SQVTM and CDR2 ANQGSEA. CDR3 size: 14 residues. Trimming removed 6 bases from V and 7 bases from J; junction bases left unmatched: 11. The CDR3 region has the DNA TGCAGCGTAACCAGGGACAGGGGAGGATTTGGCTACACCTTC. Its translation is CSVTRDRGGFGYTF.

The chain recombines TRBV6-6 with TRBJ2-6, with a tentative D call TRBD1 (6 bases). The V end was cut by 7 bases, the J end by 3 bases, with 16 bases between. The CDR3 length is 16 residues. The germline V gene encodes CDR1 MNHNY and CDR2 SVGAGI (reference sequence). This chain's CDR3 is CASTSTQGRGANVLTF. The CDR3 bases are TGTGCCAGCACCAGCACGCAGGGGCGTGGGGCCAACGTCCTGACTTTC.

In its sample, this clone was seen a few times. This sequence joins TRBV7-9 and TRBJ2-3, with 8 bases aligning to TRBD2. CDR1 and CDR2 from the germline V gene are SEHNR and FQNEAQ (reference sequence). Trimming at V came to 3 bases and at J to 4 bases, leaving 6 bases not matched to a gene. The CDR3 is 15 residues long. The chain's CDR3 is CASSLDGLAADTQYF. CDR3 sequence (DNA): TGTGCCAGCAGCTTGGATGGACTAGCAGCAGATACGCAGTATTTT.

The chain links TRBV27 to TRBJ2-4; D possibly corresponds to TRBD1 (5 bases). Trimming stripped 5 bases from V and 6 bases from J, with 17 bases between. There are 15 residues in the CDR3. The germline V gene has CDR1 MNHEY and CDR2 SMNVEV (reference sequence). DNA for the CDR3: TGTGCCAGCAGTCCCATCGGAGTAACAGGAAACATTCAGTACTTC. Translated: CASSPIGVTGNIQYF.

This clone was found a few times. V and J are TRBV5-4 and TRBJ2-1; 7 nucleotides agree with TRBD2. CDR3 length equals 14 residues. J lost 6 bases, V lost 4 bases, and 7 bases had no gene match. Germline-derived CDR1 and CDR2 are SGHNT and YYREEE (reference sequence). The CDR3 coding sequence is TGTGCCAGCAGCCCGGGGGGTAGGGCCAATGAGCAGTTCTTC. Encoded protein: CASSPGGRANEQFF.